Below are 32 T cell receptor beta chains sequenced from a single sample in a study of blood T cell repertoires in COVID-19. Using immunoSEQ multiplex PCR, the repertoire was profiled, and TCRdb retains in-frame clones only, with some absent. The sample holds some 390,000 clones, over 75% seen once. The sequencing sample was made of peripheral blood. These receptors all stem from a woman aged 55-70 years with COVID-19, enrolled during active disease.

This clone was recorded only once. The CDR3 is CASSSDRGSTEAFF. The CDR3 nucleotides read TGTGCCAGCAGCTCGGACAGGGGAAGTACTGAAGCTTTCTTT. The chain combines TRBV7-3 with TRBJ1-1, with 9 bases matching TRBD1. The CDR3 is made up of 14 amino acids. Germline loops: CDR1 SGHTA, CDR2 FQGTGA. The J segment lost 5 bases and the V segment lost 4 bases, leaving 5 bases of the junction unmatched.

In this sample, this clone turned up once. V is TRBV18 and J is TRBJ1-1; 8 bases match TRBD1. The CDR3 has 14 amino acids. CDR1 KGHSH and CDR2 LQKENI come from the germline V gene. Germline trimming cut 3 bases from V and 4 bases from J; bases unmatched to any gene: 4. CDR3 sequence (DNA): TGTGCCAGCTCACCCGGACAGGGTTTCACTGAAGCTTTCTTT. This codes for CASSPGQGFTEAFF.

CDR3 DNA sequence: TGTGCCAGCAGCGCGAGGCTAAATGATGGCTACACCTTC. Its translation is CASSARLNDGYTF. The chain recombines TRBV3-1 (or the pseudogene TRBV3-2) with TRBJ1-2; no clear D. Germline assignment: CDR1 LGHDT and CDR2 YNNKEL (reference sequence). Between the trimmed V and J ends, which lost 5 bases and 6 bases, there was a span of 13 bases. This CDR3 region has 13 residues.

J is TRBJ1-4 and V is TRBV30; no firm D call. Germline-derived CDR1 and CDR2 are GTSNPN and SVGIG (reference sequence). The CDR3 length is 13 residues. V gave up 2 bases and J gave up 11 bases, with 15 bases separating them. CDR3 bases: TGTGCCTGGAGTTGGGAGGTTTCGTATAAACTGTTTTTT. The encoded protein is CAWSWEVSYKLFF. The whole variable domain, filled in from reference TRBV30 and TRBJ1-4, reads SQTIHQWPATLVQPVGSPLSLECTVEGTSNPNLYWYRQAAGRGLQLLFYSVGIGQISSEVPQNLSASRPQDRQFILSSKKLLLSDSGFYLCAWSWEVSYKLFFGSGTQLSVL.

The gene calls are TRBV6-2 or TRBV6-3 and TRBJ2-7; no clear D gene. Trimming took 5 bases from V and 6 from J, leaving 14 bases between them. CDR1 is MNHEY, CDR2 SVGEGT, per germline. The CDR3 is made up of 13 amino acids. For the CDR3, the DNA is TGTGCCAGCAGTCCCCGAGCCGAGAGCGAGCAGTACTTC. Translated: CASSPRAESEQYF.

The chain couples TRBV9 to TRBJ1-1; 9 nucleotides match TRBD1. The ends lost 4 bases at V and 1 base at J; junction bases unmatched: 5. Per germline, CDR1 SGDLS and CDR2 YYNGEE. This CDR3 is built from 15 residues. CDR3 residues: CASSPGQGTNTEAFF. DNA of the CDR3: TGTGCCAGCAGCCCTGGACAGGGGACGAACACTGAAGCTTTCTTT.

The chain has TRBV28 and TRBJ2-7, with unresolved D. Trimming shortened V by 1 base and J by 2 bases, and 9 bases separated the two germline ends. Germline assignment: CDR1 MDHEN and CDR2 SYDVKM. The CDR3 spans 14 residues. CDR3 in amino acids: CASSLLARTYEQYF. The CDR3 bases are TGTGCCAGCAGTTTATTGGCCCGTACCTACGAGCAGTACTTC.

The rearrangement links TRBV7-9 to TRBJ2-5; possible D gene TRBD2, 5 bases. CDR3 length equals 16 residues. Germline CDR1 is SEHNR and CDR2 is FQNEAQ (reference sequence). V was pared by 4 bases and J by 3 bases, with 18 bases between. In DNA, the CDR3 is TGTGCCAGCAGCTCAAGGCCATACTCCGGGGAAGAGACCCAGTACTTC. Amino acid sequence: CASSSRPYSGEETQYF.

This clone showed up just a few times. V gene TRBV6-1 combines with J gene TRBJ1-1; D is perhaps TRBD1 (6 bases). The germline V and J ends were trimmed by 2 bases and 11 bases, with 12 bases remaining between them. Germline lookup yields CDR1 MNHNS and CDR2 SASEGT. The CDR3 spans 12 residues. For the CDR3, the DNA is TGTGCCAGCAGTGAAAGGGGGTTTGGGGCTTTCTTT. The encoded protein is CASSERGFGAFF.

The rearrangement links TRBV19 to TRBJ2-1, with 8 bases that match TRBD2. J was trimmed by 4 bases and V by 6 bases; bases with no gene match: 8. The CDR3 totals 15 residues. Germline CDR1 and CDR2: LNHDA and SQIVND (reference sequence). CDR3 nucleotides: TGTGCCAGTAGAGCATTAATAGCGGGGTACAATGAGCAGTTCTTC. Translation: CASRALIAGYNEQFF.

This chain links TRBV19 with TRBJ1-4; 10 bases align to TRBD1. Unmatched junction bases numbered 6, after V lost 3 bases and J lost 8 bases. Germline CDR1 is LNHDA and CDR2 is SQIVND (reference sequence). CDR3 length: 15 amino acids. The CDR3 DNA sequence: TGTGCCAGTAGTATCGGACAGGGGGTTCGGGAAAAACTGTTTTTT. This encodes CASSIGQGVREKLFF. The entire variable domain, with the rest obtained from reference TRBV19 and TRBJ1-4, is as follows: DGGITQSPKYLFRKEGQNVTLSCEQNLNHDAMYWYRQDPGQGLRLIYYSQIVNDFQKGDIAEGYSVSREKKESFPLTVTSAQKNPTAFYLCASSIGQGVREKLFFGSGTQLSVL.

This clone appeared a single time. The rearrangement uses TRBV15 and TRBJ2-5, with 8 bases identical to TRBD1. CDR1 and CDR2 from the germline V gene are LNHNV and YYDKDF (reference sequence). This CDR3 comprises 14 residues. The trim removed 3 bases at V and 1 base at J, leaving 1 base unmatched. CDR3 DNA: TGTGCCACCAGCAGGGACAGGGCCCAAGAGACCCAGTACTTC. Protein product: CATSRDRAQETQYF. The full variable domain, in which reference TRBV15 and TRBJ2-5 provide the parts outside the CDR3, is DAMVIQNPRYQVTQFGKPVTLSCSQTLNHNVMYWYQQKSSQAPKLLFHYYDKDFNNEADTPDNFQSRRPNTSFCFLDIRSPGLGDTAMYLCATSRDRAQETQYFGPGTRLLVL.

The chain links TRBV6-5 to TRBJ2-7, with 9 bases lining up with TRBD2. This CDR3 has 16 amino acids. The junction had 11 bases not matched to a gene; V was cut back by 2 bases and J by 6 bases. Germline CDR1 is MNHEY and CDR2 is SVGAGI. CDR3 amino acids: CASSYDLGTSLSEQYF. In DNA form, the CDR3 reads TGTGCCAGCAGTTACGATCTCGGGACTAGCCTTTCCGAGCAGTACTTC.

The chain is built from TRBV6-6 and TRBJ2-3, with 9 bases aligning to TRBD2. There are 14 residues in the CDR3. Germline trimming cut 7 bases from V and 1 base from J; bases unmatched to any gene: 3. Looked up from germline, CDR1 is MNHNY and CDR2 is SVGAGI (reference sequence). CDR3: CASTSGTRTDTQYF. The CDR3 region has the DNA TGTGCCAGCACTAGCGGGACCCGCACAGATACGCAGTATTTT.

V usage is TRBV5-1 and J usage is TRBJ2-3, with 15 bases aligning to TRBD2. CDR1 is SGHRS and CDR2 is YFSETQ in the germline V gene. Unmatched junction bases numbered 7, after V lost 2 bases and J lost 6 bases. This CDR3 is 17 amino acids long. CDR3 DNA sequence: TGCGCCAGCAGCTTCGCAGGACTAGCGGGGGGGCTGGATACGCAGTATTTT. This translates into CASSFAGLAGGLDTQYF. The full variable domain, completed using reference TRBV5-1 and TRBJ2-3, is KAGVTQTPRYLIKTRGQQVTLSCSPISGHRSVSWYQQTPGQGLQFLFEYFSETQRNKGNFPGRFSGRQFSNSRSEMNVSTLELGDSALYLCASSFAGLAGGLDTQYFGPGTRLTVL.

The table lists this clone with a few counts. The sample carries other DNA sequences with the same CDR3. This chain links TRBV7-9 with TRBJ1-5; TRBD1 matches 7 bases. The CDR3 extends over 14 amino acids. The germline V gene has CDR1 SEHNR and CDR2 FQNEAQ (reference sequence). After removal of 5 bases from V and 0 bases from J, the junction contained 1 base not matched to a gene. CDR3 loop: CASSRQGSNQPQHF. CDR3 in DNA: TGTGCCAGCAGCCGACAGGGTAGCAATCAGCCCCAGCATTTT.

This sequence joins TRBV9 and TRBJ2-2; 9 nucleotides agree with TRBD1. The germline gives CDR1 SGDLS, CDR2 YYNGEE. The CDR3 length is 15 residues. J was trimmed by 3 bases and V by 2 bases; bases with no gene match: 2. This chain's CDR3 is CASSVTGGDTGELFF. CDR3 coding DNA: TGTGCCAGCAGCGTTACAGGGGGCGACACCGGGGAGCTGTTTTTT.

This chain connects TRBV11-2 to TRBJ1-1; D is possibly TRBD1 (6 bases). The length of the CDR3 is 13 residues. Trimming left V 1 base short and J 10 bases short, with 13 bases between. The germline V gene has CDR1 SGHAT and CDR2 FQNNGV. The CDR3 DNA reads as TGTGCCAGCAGCTTAGGACCCGCAGGGGTAGCTTTCTTT. Encoded protein: CASSLGPAGVAFF.

V gene TRBV14 combines with J gene TRBJ1-4; no clear D. V gave up 0 bases and J gave up 3 bases, with 11 bases separating them. The CDR3 spans 16 residues. Germline values: CDR1 SGHDN, CDR2 FVKESK. The CDR3 spells CASSQDLGRPNEKLFF. For the CDR3, the DNA is TGTGCCAGCAGCCAAGATCTCGGCAGGCCTAATGAAAAACTGTTTTTT.

This chain links TRBV19 with TRBJ2-6; a possible D gene is TRBD1 (5 bases). The germline V gene has CDR1 LNHDA and CDR2 SQIVND (reference sequence). Trimming stripped 7 bases from V and 1 base from J, with 17 bases between. The CDR3 sequence is 17 residues long. The CDR3 here is CASIKGAAISGANVLTF. For the CDR3, the DNA is TGTGCCAGTATAAAAGGGGCGGCTATTTCTGGGGCCAACGTCCTGACTTTC.

V gene TRBV7-9 combines with J gene TRBJ1-2, with 8 bases aligning to TRBD1. The CDR3 spans 17 residues. The trim removed 4 bases at V and 6 bases at J, leaving 16 bases unmatched. Germline CDR1 reads SEHNR; CDR2 reads FQNEAQ (reference sequence). DNA for the CDR3: TGTGCCAGCAGCTCCGGGACAGGCCTTTCGGTTCTGAATGGCTACACCTTC. It specifies CASSSGTGLSVLNGYTF.

This clone was seen a single time. The chain couples TRBV5-5 to TRBJ1-2; 8 bases agree with TRBD1. The germline gives CDR1 SGHKS, CDR2 YYEKEE (reference sequence). With V trimmed by 0 bases and J by 8 bases, 0 bases remained unmatched. The length of the CDR3 is 12 residues. The CDR3 protein is CASSLAGGGYTF. The CDR3 nucleotides read TGTGCCAGCAGCTTGGCAGGGGGCGGCTACACCTTC.

This rearrangement joins TRBV5-5 to TRBJ2-1; 10 positions match TRBD1. The CDR3 runs 15 residues. Trimming cost V 4 bases and J 4 bases; bases outside gene matches: 5. CDR1 and CDR2 from the germline V gene are SGHKS and YYEKEE (reference sequence). CDR3 protein: CASSVGTGVYNEQFF. The CDR3 bases are TGTGCCAGCAGCGTTGGGACAGGGGTATACAATGAGCAGTTCTTC. The variable domain in full, completed from reference TRBV5-5 and TRBJ2-1, reads DAGVTQSPTHLIKTRGQQVTLRCSPISGHKSVSWYQQVLGQGPQFIFQYYEKEERGRGNFPDRFSARQFPNYSSELNVNALLLGDSALYLCASSVGTGVYNEQFFGPGTRLTVL.

The V and J genes are TRBV2 and TRBJ2-3; 7 bases are shared with TRBD1. Trimming cost V 5 bases and J 2 bases; bases outside gene matches: 7. The V gene's germline CDR1 is SNHLY and CDR2 FYNNEI. The CDR3 is 15 amino acids. CDR3 region: CASSPRQGHTDTQYF. The CDR3 coding sequence is TGTGCCAGCAGTCCCAGACAGGGTCACACAGATACGCAGTATTTT. The full variable domain, its missing parts supplied by reference TRBV2 and TRBJ2-3, is EPEVTQTPSHQVTQMGQEVILRCVPISNHLYFYWYRQILGQKVEFLVSFYNNEISEKSEIFDDQFSVERPDGSNFTLKIRSTKLEDSAMYFCASSPRQGHTDTQYFGPGTRLTVL.

The CDR3 DNA reads as TGTGCCAGCAGCCACGGGACTGACACAGATACGCAGTATTTT. Translating it yields CASSHGTDTDTQYF. The chain employs TRBV5-6 and TRBJ2-3, with a tentative D call TRBD2 (6 bases). This CDR3 has 14 amino acids. Trimming took 4 bases from V and 2 from J, leaving 11 bases between them. Per germline, CDR1 SGHDT and CDR2 YYEEEE.

The chain is built from TRBV7-9 and TRBJ2-1; the match to TRBD1 covers 10 bases. This CDR3 comprises 16 residues. Germline CDR1 is SEHNR and CDR2 is FQNEAQ (reference sequence). The V and J ends lost 2 bases and 8 bases, in that order; junction bases with no gene match: 9. CDR3: CASSLRTGGAGHEQFF. CDR3 coding DNA: TGTGCCAGCAGCTTAAGGACAGGGGGTGCAGGCCATGAGCAGTTCTTC.

This clone was seen more than once but under ten times. The J gene is TRBJ1-4, the V gene TRBV2; D perhaps matches TRBD1 (5 bases). The length of the CDR3 is 17 residues. The germline gives CDR1 SNHLY, CDR2 FYNNEI. V was shortened by 1 base and J by 0 bases, with 12 bases between the two germline ends. The CDR3 region has the DNA TGTGCCAGCAGTGAAGGAGGGACGGGAGCAACTAATGAAAAACTGTTTTTT. Encoded protein: CASSEGGTGATNEKLFF.

This sequence joins TRBV12-5 and TRBJ2-3, with 7 bases matching TRBD2. The CDR3 has 15 amino acids. The germline gives CDR1 LGHNT, CDR2 FRNRAP. The ends lost 0 bases at V and 1 base at J; junction bases unmatched: 1. The CDR3 loop reads CASGLVAGGTDTQYF. CDR3 bases: TGTGCTAGTGGTTTGGTTGCGGGGGGCACAGATACGCAGTATTTT.

V is TRBV18 and J is TRBJ1-1, with 7 bases lining up with TRBD1. Trimming removed 2 bases from V and 2 bases from J; junction bases left unmatched: 8. Germline V gives CDR1 KGHSH, CDR2 LQKENI. This CDR3 is built from 16 residues. The CDR3 reads CASSPGDSRVNTEAFF. In nucleotides, the CDR3 is TGTGCCAGCTCACCAGGGGACAGCCGTGTCAACACTGAAGCTTTCTTT.

The CDR3 DNA sequence: TGTGCCAGCGCTGAGAGGGGGCTAAGCACCGGGGAGCTGTTTTTT. It translates to CASAERGLSTGELFF. The J gene is TRBJ2-2, the V gene TRBV7-3; 7 bases align to TRBD1. The CDR3 length is 15 residues. J was trimmed by 4 bases and V by 8 bases; bases with no gene match: 10. CDR1 and CDR2 from the germline V gene are SGHTA and FQGTGA.

V gene TRBV6-5 combines with J gene TRBJ2-2; 9 nucleotides align to TRBD1. The germline V gene encodes CDR1 MNHEY and CDR2 SVGAGI. V was clipped by 7 bases and J by 5 bases; unmatched bases: 5. The CDR3 runs to 14 residues. The CDR3 loop is CASTDRGGTGELFF. The CDR3 nucleotides are TGTGCCAGCACCGACAGGGGGGGAACCGGGGAGCTGTTTTTT.

CDR3 amino acids: CASRPPGLIYGYTF. The CDR3 DNA reads as TGTGCCAGCAGACCACCGGGACTTATCTACGGCTACACCTTC. V usage is TRBV27 and J usage is TRBJ1-2; D perhaps matches TRBD1 (5 bases). CDR3 length: 14 amino acids. Germline V gene lookup returns CDR1 MNHEY and CDR2 SMNVEV (reference sequence). The ends were cut back, 6 bases at V and 8 bases at J, with 19 bases in the middle.